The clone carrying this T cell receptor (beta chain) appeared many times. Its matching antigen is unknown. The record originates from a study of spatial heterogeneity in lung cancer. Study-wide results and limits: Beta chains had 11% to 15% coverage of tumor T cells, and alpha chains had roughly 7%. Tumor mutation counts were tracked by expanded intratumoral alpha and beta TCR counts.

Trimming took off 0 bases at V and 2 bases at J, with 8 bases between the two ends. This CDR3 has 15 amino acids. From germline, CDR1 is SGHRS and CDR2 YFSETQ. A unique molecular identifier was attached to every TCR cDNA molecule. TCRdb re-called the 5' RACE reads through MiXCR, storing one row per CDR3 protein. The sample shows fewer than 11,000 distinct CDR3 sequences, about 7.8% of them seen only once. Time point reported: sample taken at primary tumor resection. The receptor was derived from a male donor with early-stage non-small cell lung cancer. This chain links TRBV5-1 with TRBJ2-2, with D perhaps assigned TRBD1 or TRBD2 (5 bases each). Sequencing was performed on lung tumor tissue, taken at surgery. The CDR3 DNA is TGCGCCAGCAGCTTGGGAGGGGTAAACACCGGGGAGCTGTTTTTT. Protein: CASSLGGVNTGELFF. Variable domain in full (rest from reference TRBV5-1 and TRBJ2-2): KAGVTQTPRYLIKTRGQQVTLSCSPISGHRSVSWYQQTPGQGLQFLFEYFSETQRNKGNFPGRFSGRQFSNSRSEMNVSTLELGDSALYLCASSLGGVNTGELFFGEGSRLTVL.